Listed here are 19 T cell receptor beta chains from one sample, sequenced in a study of cytomegalovirus exposure and HLA in healthy donors. The PCR used 60 Vbeta and 13 Jbeta primers. The repertoire was sequenced with immunoSEQ multiplex PCR; TCRdb's copy has only in-frame clones and lacks some. Found here are fewer than 350,000 clones, roughly 90% of them singletons; the top ten hold approximately 2.4%. The sample was PBMCs. Receptors were obtained from a woman between 18 and 29 years old in good health and CMV-seronegative.

The V gene is TRBV29-1, the J gene TRBJ2-1; D not resolved. This CDR3 region has 15 residues. CDR1 is SQVTM and CDR2 is ANQGSEA in the germline V gene. Trimming removed 4 bases from V and 1 base from J, with 14 bases in between. Written as DNA, the CDR3 is TGCAGCGTTGCTTCTGGCATCGGGTCCTACAATGAGCAGTTCTTC. This translates into CSVASGIGSYNEQFF.

The CDR3 spells CASSLGGGAKNIQYF. CDR3 DNA: TGTGCCAGCAGCTTAGGCGGGGGGGCCAAAAACATTCAGTACTTC. The gene calls are TRBV11-2 and TRBJ2-4, with 8 bases that match TRBD2. Germline CDR1 reads SGHAT; CDR2 reads FQNNGV. V trimming: 1 base; J trimming: 1 base; junction bases outside the gene matches: 0. The CDR3 is 15 residues long. Full variable domain (outside the CDR3, taken from reference TRBV11-2 and TRBJ2-4): EAGVAQSPRYKIIEKRQSVAFWCNPISGHATLYWYQQILGQGPKLLIQFQNNGVVDDSQLPKDRFSAERLKGVDSTLKIQPAKLEDSAVYLCASSLGGGAKNIQYFGAGTRLSVL.

The chain's CDR3 is CASSWGPGLAKETQYF. CDR3 bases: TGTGCCAGCAGTTGGGGACCGGGACTAGCAAAAGAGACCCAGTACTTC. The chain has TRBV27 and TRBJ2-5; 9 bases are a match to TRBD2. This CDR3 is built from 16 residues. V trimming: 4 bases; J trimming: 3 bases; junction bases outside the gene matches: 9. CDR1 and CDR2 from the germline V gene are MNHEY and SMNVEV (reference sequence).

There are a few counts of this clone. The genes are TRBV29-1 and TRBJ2-7, with 7 bases aligning to TRBD1. The germline V gene has CDR1 SQVTM and CDR2 ANQGSEA. Trimming took 3 bases from V and 3 from J; bases not matched to a gene: 11. This CDR3 comprises 15 residues. The CDR3 DNA reads TGCAGCGTTGAGGGAACAGGGGTAGGGCTCTACGAGCAGTACTTC. Protein product: CSVEGTGVGLYEQYF.

This clone was recorded once. The chain employs TRBV6-1 and TRBJ1-4, with TRBD1 as a possible D gene (6 bases). Per germline, CDR1 MNHNS and CDR2 SASEGT. The V gene lost 8 bases and the J gene lost 7 bases, with 20 bases spanning the gap. CDR3 size: 15 residues. In DNA form, the CDR3 reads TGTGCCAGCGTCACGGGGGGCGGGCCGGTTGAAAAACTGTTTTTT. The encoded protein is CASVTGGGPVEKLFF.

The V gene is TRBV5-5, the J gene TRBJ2-5; D might be TRBD2 (8 bases). Germline CDR1 SGHKS, CDR2 YYEKEE (reference sequence). V was clipped by 0 bases and J by 3 bases, with 15 bases between them. The CDR3 spans 16 residues. The CDR3 reads CASSLAGRGLEETQYF. For the CDR3, the DNA is TGTGCCAGCAGCTTGGCCGGGAGGGGGCTTGAAGAGACCCAGTACTTC.

This chain links TRBV5-4 with TRBJ2-7; 8 bases agree with TRBD2. Germline V gene sequence: CDR1 SGHNT, CDR2 YYREEE (reference sequence). V was clipped by 4 bases and J by 0 bases; unmatched bases: 3. This CDR3 contains 14 residues. The CDR3 spells CASSPRGGSYEQYF. CDR3 in DNA: TGTGCCAGCAGCCCTCGGGGGGGCTCCTACGAGCAGTACTTC. The variable domain in full, completed from reference TRBV5-4 and TRBJ2-7, reads ETGVTQSPTHLIKTRGQQVTLRCSSQSGHNTVSWYQQALGQGPQFIFQYYREEENGRGNFPPRFSGLQFPNYSSELNVNALELDDSALYLCASSPRGGSYEQYFGPGTRLTVT.

The rearrangement uses TRBV4-1 and TRBJ2-3; 9 bases line up with TRBD2. The V segment lost 0 bases and the J segment 4 bases; nucleotides outside the gene matches: 5. CDR1 and CDR2 from the germline V gene are MGHRA and YSYEKL. CDR3 length equals 16 residues. CDR3 protein: CASSQETSGFSDTQYF. DNA for the CDR3: TGCGCCAGCAGCCAAGAGACTAGCGGCTTTTCAGATACGCAGTATTTT.

This sequence joins TRBV27 and TRBJ1-5, with 8 bases aligning to TRBD1. The germline CDR1 and CDR2 sequences are MNHEY and SMNVEV (reference sequence). The CDR3 is 17 residues long. The V gene end was trimmed by 8 bases and the J gene end by 4 bases; junction bases not matched to a gene: 16. CDR3 nucleotides: TGTGCCAGCCGTGGTATCGGGACAGGCTCTATTAATCAGCCCCAGCATTTT. Translated: CASRGIGTGSINQPQHF.

The sample holds a few counts of this clone. The chain joins TRBV6-6 to TRBJ2-1, with 7 bases fitting TRBD2. CDR3 length: 15 amino acids. V shed 5 bases and J 3 bases; nucleotides not matched to a gene: 7. CDR1 and CDR2 (germline): MNHNY, SVGAGI (reference sequence). Here the CDR3 reads CASSPAGDHYNEQFF. DNA for the CDR3: TGTGCCAGCAGTCCGGCGGGGGATCACTACAATGAGCAGTTCTTC.

This clone appeared once. DNA for the CDR3: TGTGCCAGCAGCTTTCATGGAAGGACAGGGCTGGGGGAGACCCAGTACTTC. This sequence encodes CASSFHGRTGLGETQYF. The chain joins TRBV5-8 to TRBJ2-5; the match to TRBD1 covers 8 bases. This CDR3 region has 17 residues. The J segment lost 5 bases and the V segment lost 2 bases, leaving 14 bases of the junction unmatched. Germline CDR1 SGHTS, CDR2 YDEGEE.

The V and J genes are TRBV5-4 and TRBJ2-3; no clear D. Looked up from germline, CDR1 is SGHNT and CDR2 is YYREEE (reference sequence). The CDR3 is made up of 15 amino acids. Trimming removed 0 bases from V and 6 bases from J, with 14 bases in between. Here the CDR3 DNA reads TGTGCCAGCAGCTTGGATTACGCCGCGGTGGATACGCAGTATTTT. Protein sequence: CASSLDYAAVDTQYF.

The chain uses TRBV7-2 and TRBJ1-5; unclear D gene. This CDR3 region has 15 residues. Trimming pared 5 bases from V and 2 bases from J, leaving 13 bases between. Germline V gene sequence: CDR1 SGHTA, CDR2 FQGNSA. CDR3 amino acids: CASSRGPWGNQPQHF. DNA of the CDR3: TGTGCCAGCAGCCGCGGGCCATGGGGCAATCAGCCCCAGCATTTT.

This sequence joins TRBV2 and TRBJ1-3, with D hard to call. CDR3 length equals 15 residues. Germline V gives CDR1 SNHLY, CDR2 FYNNEI. Trimming pared 7 bases from V and 0 bases from J, leaving 13 bases between. CDR3 sequence reads: CASTSSPSSGNTIYF. The DNA of the CDR3 is TGTGCCAGCACTAGTTCTCCAAGCTCTGGAAACACCATATATTTT.

The chain uses TRBV12-5 and TRBJ1-2, with TRBD1 matching 12 bases. The length of the CDR3 is 17 residues. V dropped 0 bases and J dropped 8; count of bases not matched to a gene: 10. Germline V CDR1 and CDR2: LGHNT, FRNRAP. The chain's CDR3 is CASGLVLMGQGARGYTF. CDR3 DNA sequence: TGTGCTAGTGGTTTGGTTCTTATGGGACAGGGGGCGAGGGGCTACACCTTC. The full variable domain, completed using reference TRBV12-5 and TRBJ1-2, is DARVTQTPRHKVTEMGQEVTMRCQPILGHNTVFWYRQTMMQGLELLAYFRNRAPLDDSGMPKDRFSAEMPDATLATLKIQPSEPRDSAVYFCASGLVLMGQGARGYTFGSGTRLTVV.

This clone showed up just a few times. This chain joins TRBV29-1 and TRBJ1-1; D is ambiguous. The CDR3 has 15 residues. CDR1 is SQVTM and CDR2 is ANQGSEA in the germline V gene. With 5 bases removed from V and 2 bases from J, the gap between germline ends came to 18 bases. In DNA form, the CDR3 reads TGCAGCGTTTCAGGACGGGGAAGTGTAAACACTGAAGCTTTCTTT. This encodes CSVSGRGSVNTEAFF.

V usage is TRBV6-5 and J usage is TRBJ1-2, with D perhaps matching TRBD1 (5 bases). Germline CDR1 is MNHEY and CDR2 is SVGAGI. The CDR3 runs 13 residues. V dropped 1 base and J dropped 5 bases, with 8 bases sitting between them. The DNA of the CDR3 is TGTGCCAGCAGTTACTGGGGGGGTTATGGCTACACCTTC. Translation: CASSYWGGYGYTF.

V is TRBV18 and J is TRBJ2-1; a weak D match, TRBD1 (6 bases). Per the germline V gene, CDR1 is KGHSH and CDR2 is LQKENI. V lost 6 bases, J lost 3 bases, and 15 bases lay in between. CDR3 length equals 15 residues. CDR3 protein: CASSPKQGLYNEQFF. As DNA, the CDR3 is TGTGCCAGCTCCCCTAAACAGGGCCTCTACAATGAGCAGTTCTTC.

The J gene is TRBJ1-5, the V gene TRBV18, with 8 bases matching TRBD1. The V and J ends lost 4 bases and 3 bases, in that order; junction bases with no gene match: 8. CDR1 and CDR2 (germline): KGHSH, LQKENI. The CDR3 length is 16 residues. In nucleotides, the CDR3 is TGTGCCAGCTCACAGACAGGGGTCCCCAACAATCAGCCCCAGCATTTT. As protein: CASSQTGVPNNQPQHF. The full variable domain, in which reference TRBV18 and TRBJ1-5 provide the parts outside the CDR3, is NAGVMQNPRHLVRRRGQEARLRCSPMKGHSHVYWYRQLPEEGLKFMVYLQKENIIDESGMPKERFSAEFPKEGPSILRIQQVVRGDSAAYFCASSQTGVPNNQPQHFGDGTRLSIL.